This T cell receptor beta chain was captured by sequencing in a study of blood T cell repertoires in COVID-19. Recovery among Cohort 3 donors was established by two negative PCRs, clearance, or symptom resolution. CDR3 length: 18 amino acids. TCRdb keeps only in-frame clones here, not all; method: immunoSEQ multiplex PCR. The table lists more than 350,000 clones, roughly nine tenths of them singletons, with roughly 1% in the top ten. V and J are TRBV21-1 and TRBJ2-5; TRBD1 is taken as the D call from the table, unchecked against the DNA. TRBV21-1 is marked as a pseudogene. Sequencing was done on a sample of PBMCs or T cells enriched from blood (not recorded which). This clonotype was obtained from a man between 18 and 29 years old who had recovered from COVID-19. CDR3 in DNA: TGTGCCAGCAGCCATTTTTTGTCGGGACAGGGAGGGAGGGAGACCCAGTACTTC. Encoded protein: CASSHFLSGQGGRETQYF.